The 26 T cell receptor beta chains listed next were all sequenced from one sample in a study of blood T cell repertoires in COVID-19. Sequencing used immunoSEQ multiplex PCR; TCRdb keeps in-frame clones, though not all of them. The sample holds around 500,000 clones; roughly 90% are singletons and the top ten take about 2%. Source material: PBMCs or T cells enriched from blood (not recorded which). Receptors originate from a woman in her 40s who had recovered from COVID-19.

The V call is TRBV6-5, the J call TRBJ1-2; D call uncertain. The CDR3 is 10 residues long. CDR1 and CDR2 from the germline V gene are MNHEY and SVGAGI. The V gene lost 6 bases and the J gene lost 7 bases, with 6 bases spanning the gap. Here the CDR3 DNA reads TGTGCCAGCAGAACAAGTGGCTACACCTTC. This gives the protein CASRTSGYTF.

The V gene is TRBV29-1, the J gene TRBJ2-7; D not resolved. From germline, CDR1 is SQVTM and CDR2 ANQGSEA. V lost 3 bases and J 2 bases, leaving 5 bases between the germline ends. The CDR3 has 11 residues. The CDR3 loop is CSVDVAYEQYF. The CDR3 bases are TGCAGCGTTGACGTTGCCTACGAGCAGTACTTC.

V is TRBV3-1 (or the pseudogene TRBV3-2) and J is TRBJ2-7, with 9 bases that match TRBD2. The CDR3 runs to 16 residues. The V and J ends lost 3 bases and 2 bases, in that order; junction bases with no gene match: 8. Germline CDR1 and CDR2: LGHDT and YNNKEL (reference sequence). The DNA of the CDR3 is TGTGCCAGCAGCCACCAGTTGACTAGCGGTCCCTACGAGCAGTACTTC. It encodes CASSHQLTSGPYEQYF.

V and J are TRBV3-1 (or the pseudogene TRBV3-2) and TRBJ2-1; 8 bases match TRBD1. This CDR3 has 16 amino acids. J gave up 1 base and V 8 bases, and 10 bases lay outside the gene matches. Germline assignment: CDR1 LGHDT and CDR2 YNNKEL (reference sequence). The DNA of the CDR3 is TGTGCCAGCGGCACCAGGGGGCGAGGGTCCTACAATGAGCAGTTCTTC. This sequence encodes CASGTRGRGSYNEQFF.

A note on this clone: This same CDR3 is encoded by further DNA sequences in the sample. V is TRBV12-3 or TRBV12-4 and J is TRBJ2-1; no reliable D call. CDR3 size: 10 residues. Trimming shortened V by 5 bases and J by 7 bases, and 3 bases separated the two germline ends. DNA for the CDR3: TGTGCCAGCAGTCGGAATGAGCAGTTCTTC. Protein sequence: CASSRNEQFF.

This sequence joins TRBV7-7 and TRBJ2-7, with 7 bases identical to TRBD1. Germline CDR1 reads SSHAT; CDR2 reads FNYEAQ (reference sequence). The CDR3 loop spans 13 amino acids. V was clipped by 5 bases and J by 7 bases; unmatched bases: 8. DNA of the CDR3: TGTGCCAGCAGCAAAACAGGGGTGGGGGAGCAGTACTTC. This sequence encodes CASSKTGVGEQYF.

The V and J genes are TRBV6-4 and TRBJ1-3; 8 bases line up with TRBD1. Germline assignment: CDR1 MRHNA and CDR2 SNTAGT. V trimming: 7 bases; J trimming: 9 bases; junction bases outside the gene matches: 17. CDR3 length: 16 amino acids. CDR3 coding DNA: TGTGCCAGCATAAATAAATCAGGGGGCAAGGGGTGCACCATATATTTT. Residues: CASINKSGGKGCTIYF.

CDR3 residues: CSVDSTGGSIYEQYF. The CDR3 DNA follows: TGCAGCGTTGATTCGACAGGGGGTTCCATCTACGAGCAGTACTTC. The chain is built from TRBV29-1 and TRBJ2-7, with 9 bases matching TRBD1. This CDR3 has 15 amino acids. V lost 3 bases to trimming and J lost 3 bases; unmatched junction nucleotides: 9. Germline V lookup: CDR1 SQVTM, CDR2 ANQGSEA.

J is TRBJ1-6 and V is TRBV5-5, with D possibly being TRBD1 (5 bases). Germline assignment: CDR1 SGHKS and CDR2 YYEKEE (reference sequence). V lost 4 bases to trimming and J lost 4 bases, with 9 bases between them. This CDR3 is built from 14 residues. CDR3 nucleotide sequence: TGTGCCAGCAGCGGGGCCCCGTATAATTCACCCCTCCACTTT. Protein product: CASSGAPYNSPLHF. Variable domain in full (rest from reference TRBV5-5 and TRBJ1-6): DAGVTQSPTHLIKTRGQQVTLRCSPISGHKSVSWYQQVLGQGPQFIFQYYEKEERGRGNFPDRFSARQFPNYSSELNVNALLLGDSALYLCASSGAPYNSPLHFGNGTRLTVT.

This clone was seen a handful of times. This sequence joins TRBV4-2 and TRBJ1-1; D is ambiguous. The germline V and J ends were trimmed by 0 bases and 1 base, with 12 bases remaining between them. Germline V lookup: CDR1 LGHNA, CDR2 YNFKEQ. The CDR3 is made up of 16 amino acids. CDR3 in DNA: TGTGCCAGCAGCCAAGAGTGGTTTGGCCCGAACACTGAAGCTTTCTTT. This sequence encodes CASSQEWFGPNTEAFF.

The table lists this clone with a few counts. The gene calls are TRBV5-6 and TRBJ2-1, with TRBD2 matching 11 bases. The CDR3 sequence is 17 residues long. Germline CDR1 SGHDT, CDR2 YYEEEE. The V segment lost 0 bases and the J segment 0 bases; nucleotides outside the gene matches: 2. This chain's CDR3 is CASSLDLAGGSYNEQFF. The CDR3 nucleotides are TGTGCCAGCAGCTTGGATCTAGCGGGAGGCTCCTACAATGAGCAGTTCTTC.

Only one count was recorded for this clone. Within the sample, other DNA sequences also encode this same CDR3. The genes are TRBV7-9 and TRBJ1-1; possibly TRBD1 for D (5 bases). CDR3 length equals 14 residues. Trimming cost V 1 base and J 1 base, with 7 bases left between them. The germline CDR1 and CDR2 sequences are SEHNR and FQNEAQ (reference sequence). The CDR3: CASSLGQGNTEAFF. Written as DNA, the CDR3 is TGTGCCAGCAGCTTAGGGCAGGGGAACACTGAAGCTTTCTTT.

The V gene is TRBV30, the J gene TRBJ2-7; the D gene is possibly TRBD2 (6 bases). Trimming stripped 1 base from V and 11 bases from J, with 15 bases between. This CDR3 comprises 12 residues. The germline V gene has CDR1 GTSNPN and CDR2 SVGIG (reference sequence). CDR3 DNA: TGTGCCTGGAGTGCCTGGGGACTTAGGGAGTACTTC. It yields the protein CAWSAWGLREYF.

The rearrangement links TRBV12-5 to TRBJ2-7, with 11 bases matching TRBD2. Germline CDR1 LGHNT, CDR2 FRNRAP. V lost 3 bases, J lost 6 bases, and 4 bases stayed unmatched. The CDR3 spans 14 residues. In DNA, the CDR3 is TGTGCTAGTGGTTTTAGCGGGAGGGCCGGCGAGCAGTACTTC. Residues: CASGFSGRAGEQYF.

The genes are TRBV18 and TRBJ1-3; D remains ambiguous. The length of the CDR3 is 16 residues. The germline CDR1 and CDR2 sequences are KGHSH and LQKENI. V dropped 2 bases and J dropped 8 bases, with 19 bases sitting between them. The CDR3 loop reads CASSPITTGPGDTIYF. For the CDR3, the DNA is TGTGCCAGCTCACCAATAACAACGGGCCCCGGGGACACCATATATTTT.

The chain uses TRBV11-3 and TRBJ2-7, with TRBD2 as a possible D gene (6 bases). V was cut by 6 bases and J by 2 bases, with 11 bases left in between. Per germline, CDR1 SGHNT and CDR2 YENEEA. The CDR3 extends over 13 amino acids. CDR3 sequence (DNA): TGTGCCAGCAGTTTTAGCGGCACCTACGAGCAGTACTTC. Protein product: CASSFSGTYEQYF. Supplemented by reference TRBV11-3 and TRBJ2-7, the full variable domain reads EAGVVQSPRYKIIEKKQPVAFWCNPISGHNTLYWYLQNLGQGPELLIRYENEEAVDDSQLPKDRFSAERLKGVDSTLKIQPAELGDSAVYLCASSFSGTYEQYFGPGTRLTVT.

This chain links TRBV27 with TRBJ2-1; 8 bases fit TRBD1. The CDR3 contains 17 residues. Germline values: CDR1 MNHEY, CDR2 SMNVEV (reference sequence). V lost 2 bases, J lost 8 bases, and 14 bases stayed unmatched. For the CDR3, the DNA is TGTGCCAGCAGTTTAAAGGTGGGGGCAGGGGGCAGGGATGAGCAGTTCTTC. Translated, it gives CASSLKVGAGGRDEQFF.

The CDR3 nucleotides read TGCAGTGCTAGTGGGGGACTAGTTGGTTCCGACGAGCAGTACTTC. Amino acid sequence: CSASGGLVGSDEQYF. This sequence joins TRBV20-1 and TRBJ2-7, with TRBD2 identical over 8 bases. V shed 3 bases and J 5 bases; nucleotides not matched to a gene: 12. CDR3 length: 15 amino acids. Germline V gives CDR1 DFQATT, CDR2 SNEGSKA (reference sequence).

This clone was seen a handful of times. This sequence joins TRBV7-2 and TRBJ1-2; D not certain. The CDR3 totals 14 residues. Trimming removed 5 bases at V and 8 bases at J, with 18 bases between. Germline CDR1 SGHTA, CDR2 FQGNSA. CDR3 protein: CASSPRSRRFGYTF. As DNA, the CDR3 is TGTGCCAGCAGCCCCCGGTCTCGGAGGTTCGGCTACACCTTC.

The chain couples TRBV3-1 (or the pseudogene TRBV3-2) to TRBJ1-1, with 8 bases that match TRBD1. This CDR3 is 12 amino acids long. Trimming removed 11 bases from V and 4 bases from J; junction bases left unmatched: 6. The V gene's germline CDR1 is LGHDT and CDR2 YNNKEL (reference sequence). The chain's CDR3 is CAVRGPGTEAFF. The CDR3 DNA reads TGTGCCGTCAGGGGGCCTGGCACTGAAGCTTTCTTT.

The chain employs TRBV30 and TRBJ2-7; D may be TRBD1 (5 bases). The CDR3 runs to 12 residues. Germline V gene sequence: CDR1 GTSNPN, CDR2 SVGIG (reference sequence). V was pared by 3 bases and J by 7 bases, with 13 bases between. As DNA, the CDR3 is TGTGCCTGGAGCCGAACAGGTTGGGAGCAGTACTTC. It encodes CAWSRTGWEQYF.

J is TRBJ2-1 and V is TRBV29-1; 11 nucleotides line up with TRBD2. Germline loops: CDR1 SQVTM, CDR2 ANQGSEA. V was clipped by 1 base and J by 6 bases; unmatched bases: 8. This CDR3 has 16 amino acids. In nucleotides, the CDR3 is TGCAGCGTTGAAGTCCCACTAGCGGGAGTATTCAATGAGCAGTTCTTC. Residues: CSVEVPLAGVFNEQFF.

For the CDR3, the DNA is TGTGCCATCAGTGAGGCGACAGGGGCTGAAGCTTTCTTT. Amino acid sequence: CAISEATGAEAFF. The rearrangement links TRBV10-3 to TRBJ1-1; 8 nucleotides align to TRBD1. Trimming took 2 bases from V and 6 from J; bases not matched to a gene: 2. The germline V gene encodes CDR1 ENHRY and CDR2 SYGVKD. The CDR3 spans 13 residues.

The chain has TRBV9 and TRBJ1-1; the match to TRBD1 covers 12 bases. The CDR3 is 16 residues long. Germline V lookup: CDR1 SGDLS, CDR2 YYNGEE. The V gene end was trimmed by 4 bases and the J gene end by 7 bases; junction bases not matched to a gene: 11. In DNA, the CDR3 is TGTGCCAGCAGCCCGACCTTGGGACAGGGGGCGGTTGAAGCTTTCTTT. Encoded protein: CASSPTLGQGAVEAFF.

CDR3 DNA sequence: TGTGCCAGTAGTATTCCAGGGGTAAACACCGGGGAGCTGTTTTTT. As protein: CASSIPGVNTGELFF. The V and J genes are TRBV19 and TRBJ2-2; D is possibly TRBD1 (6 bases). This CDR3 comprises 15 residues. CDR1 is LNHDA and CDR2 is SQIVND in the germline V gene (reference sequence). V gave up 3 bases and J gave up 2 bases, with 10 bases separating them.

This clone appeared a few times. The chain employs TRBV24-1 and TRBJ2-7, with a possible D match to TRBD2 (6 bases). V gave up 11 bases and J gave up 4 bases, with 23 bases separating them. The CDR3 runs to 15 residues. Looked up from germline, CDR1 is KGHDR and CDR2 is SFDVKD. In DNA, the CDR3 is TGTGCCATCATTATAGTGACCGGGAGCATATACGAGCAGTACTTC. Encoded protein: CAIIIVTGSIYEQYF.